This TCR beta chain comes out of a study of shared clonotypes between healthy human individuals. Of note for this clone: What it recognizes is unknown. Additional DNA sequences in this sample encode the identical CDR3.

Naive-designated CD8 cells lacked CD45RO, were positively enriched for CCR7, and omitted terminally differentiated effector memory CD45RA+ cells. The protocol was immunoSEQ multiplex PCR, while the TCRdb copy is restricted to in-frame clones and leaves out a portion. The data show roughly 2.1 million clones, with approximately 94% seen just once and more than 1.5% held by the top ten. From germline, CDR1 is LNHDA and CDR2 SQIVND (reference sequence). The CDR3 length is 15 residues. The junction had 2 bases not matched to a gene; V was cut back by 4 bases and J by 0 bases. Study results and limitations: The naive CD4 repertoires of a handful of donors were compared, and roughly 5.1% of clonotypes were shared. Limited genetic and exposure-history diversity came from having few donors.

The sample taken for sequencing was naive CD8+ T cells from PBMCs. The chain has TRBV19 and TRBJ2-1; TRBD2 matches at 8 bases. The TCR comes from a man aged 18 to 30 in good health. Some clones in this sample may be carry-over from other donors' samples. The DNA for the CDR3 is TGTGCCAGTAGTAGGAGCGGGAGCTCCTACAATGAGCAGTTCTTC. It is translated as CASSRSGSSYNEQFF.